These 3 T cell receptor beta chains originate from one sample sequenced in a study of blood T cell repertoires in COVID-19. Repertoires were generated with immunoSEQ multiplex PCR, while TCRdb's copy carries only in-frame clones and drops some. The table has about 180,000 clones, 80% to 90% seen once; the top ten hold around 8.6%. The source material was peripheral blood. Every receptor here comes from a man between 50 and 59 years old with active or convalescent COVID-19.

The chain links TRBV7-6 to TRBJ2-2, with D maybe TRBD1 (6 bases). Trimming cost V 5 bases and J 3 bases, with 10 bases left between them. Germline assignment: CDR1 SGHVS and CDR2 FNYEAQ. CDR3 length equals 14 residues. The CDR3 region is CASSPDSHTGELFF. The CDR3 DNA reads as TGTGCCAGCAGCCCGGACAGCCACACCGGGGAGCTGTTTTTT.

This chain links TRBV3-1 (or the pseudogene TRBV3-2) with TRBJ1-2, with 8 bases matching TRBD1. V dropped 6 bases and J dropped 4; count of bases not matched to a gene: 7. The CDR3 runs 14 residues. In germline, CDR1 is LGHDT, CDR2 YNNKEL (reference sequence). CDR3 bases: TGTGCCAGCAGGCCCCAGGGGGCCTCCTATGGCTACACCTTC. This codes for CASRPQGASYGYTF.

The genes are TRBV4-2 and TRBJ1-5; a possible D gene is TRBD1 (5 bases). The germline V gene encodes CDR1 LGHNA and CDR2 YNFKEQ. This CDR3 region has 16 residues. Between the trimmed V and J ends, which lost 3 bases and 5 bases, there was a span of 17 bases. CDR3 DNA: TGTGCCAGCAGCCAGTGGGGGGGGGTGGTGTATCAGCCCCAGCATTTT. This encodes CASSQWGGVVYQPQHF.